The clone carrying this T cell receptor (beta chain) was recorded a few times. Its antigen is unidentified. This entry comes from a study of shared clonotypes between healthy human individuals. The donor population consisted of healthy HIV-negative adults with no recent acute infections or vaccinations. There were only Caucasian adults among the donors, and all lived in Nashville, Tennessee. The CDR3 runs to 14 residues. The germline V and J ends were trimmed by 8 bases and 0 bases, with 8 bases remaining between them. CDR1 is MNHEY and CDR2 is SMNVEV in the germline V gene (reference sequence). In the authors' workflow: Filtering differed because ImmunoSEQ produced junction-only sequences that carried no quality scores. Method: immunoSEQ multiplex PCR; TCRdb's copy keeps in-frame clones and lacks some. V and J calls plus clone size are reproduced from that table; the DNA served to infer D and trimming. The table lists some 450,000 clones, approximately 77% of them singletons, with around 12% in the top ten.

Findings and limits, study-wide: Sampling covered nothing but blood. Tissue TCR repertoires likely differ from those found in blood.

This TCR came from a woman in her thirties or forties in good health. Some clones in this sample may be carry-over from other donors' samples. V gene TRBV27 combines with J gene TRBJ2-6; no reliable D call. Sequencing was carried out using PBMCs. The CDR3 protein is CASQGFSGANVLTF. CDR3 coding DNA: TGTGCCAGCCAAGGGTTCTCTGGGGCCAACGTCCTGACTTTC.